The T cell receptor beta chain under discussion was sequenced for a study of cytomegalovirus exposure and HLA in healthy donors. Researchers ran the PCR with 60 Vbeta and 13 Jbeta primers. Assay used: immunoSEQ multiplex PCR; TCRdb lists only in-frame clones, some missing. This specimen shows roughly 65,000 clones; the ten leading clones hold about a sixth. Regarding the study as a whole: Reportedly, TCR beta sequences accurately predicted HLA-A and HLA-B alleles in most subjects. The study dropped some indistinguishable V segments, TRBV6-2 and TRBV6-3 among them. In a later analysis, a genetic analysis reported fewer productive-TCR N-insertions in an Asian-associated ancestry cluster than the cohort average. A few CMV-associated chains proved CMV antigen-specific in vitro.

Concerning this clone: What it binds is unknown.

With 3 bases removed from V and 0 bases from J, the gap between germline ends came to 11 bases. The CDR3 is 14 amino acids. Germline lookup yields CDR1 GTSNPN and CDR2 SVGIG (reference sequence). This chain links TRBV30 with TRBJ1-1; tentative D call: TRBD1 (5 bases). The source of this sequence is a boy between 10 and 17 years old in good health and CMV-seronegative. Input material: PBMCs. The CDR3 coding sequence is TGTGCCTGGAGCGCAGGGCCCCTGAACACTGAAGCTTTCTTT. Amino acids: CAWSAGPLNTEAFF.